This T cell receptor (beta chain) was sequenced for a study of shared clonotypes between healthy human individuals. The protocol was immunoSEQ multiplex PCR, while the TCRdb copy is restricted to in-frame clones and leaves out a portion. The sample lists about 2,500,000 clones, approximately 92% occurring once. V lost 0 bases and J lost 7, with 9 bases in between. The CDR3 has 13 residues. CDR1 is MNHEY and CDR2 is SVGAGI in the germline V gene. Division of CD4+ cells produced a CD45RA+ naive subset and a CD45RA-negative memory subset. This rearrangement joins TRBV6-5 to TRBJ1-1; no definite D call. The clonotype originates from a young man in good health. The sample was naive CD4+ T cells sorted from blood. Documented subset: CD45RA+ positively selected. CDR3 bases: TGTGCCAGCAGTTACTCGCACAGATTTGAAGCTTTCTTT. Its translation is CASSYSHRFEAFF.